This TCR beta chain was captured by sequencing in a study of blood T cell repertoires in COVID-19. CDR1 SGHRS and CDR2 YFSETQ come from the germline V gene. The junction had 7 bases not matched to a gene; V was cut back by 6 bases and J by 4 bases. This CDR3 contains 15 residues. Original methodology: Nucleated cell number was recorded as an estimate derived from reference gene primer amplification. Measured with immunoSEQ multiplex PCR; TCRdb has only the in-frame clones, and not every one. V and J calls and clone size are those listed in that table; D and trimming were worked out from the DNA. The table records 70,000 to 85,000 clones, around 80% of them present only once.

The TCR originated in an elderly woman with acute or convalescent COVID-19. The material sequenced was peripheral blood. J is TRBJ2-5 and V is TRBV5-1, with TRBD2 matching over 12 bases. The CDR3 protein is CASNPSGGAIETQYF. The CDR3 DNA reads as TGCGCCAGCAACCCTAGCGGGGGGGCCATAGAGACCCAGTACTTC.